A selection of T cell receptor beta chains follows, all from one sample in a study of T cells in Graves' hyperthyroidism and ophthalmopathy. Via MiXCR, TCRdb re-called the multiplex PCR reads, giving one row per CDR3 protein. The data show 350,000 to 400,000 distinct CDR3 sequences, about a fifth seen once. Sequenced: blood. The source of these receptors is a woman under 30 with Graves' hyperthyroidism. Both conserved end residues are trimmed from each CDR3. Only part of the rows carry a size: once, few, many, or a class if the clone is expanded.

size: many
V: TRBV10-1
J: TRBJ1-1
CDR3: ASTPIRDTEAF

size: many
V: TRBV30
J: TRBJ1-1
CDR3: AWIGRGLNTEAF

size: many
V: TRBV7-9
J: TRBJ2-5
CDR3: ASSLKDRWKTQY

size: many
V: TRBV12-3/TRBV12-4
J: TRBJ2-7
CDR3: ASSVGQAPWGEQY

size: many
V: TRBV30
J: TRBJ1-3
CDR3: AWPGGTGNTIY

size: many
V: TRBV24-1
J: TRBJ1-2
CDR3: ATSDLAAGGWGYT

size: many
V: TRBV15
J: TRBJ2-5
CDR3: ATSRSPGLAGVETQY

size: many
V: TRBV2
J: TRBJ1-5
CDR3: ASTRERRNQPQH

size: many
V: TRBV7-3
J: TRBJ2-7
CDR3: ASSLYRYYEQY

size: few
V: TRBV20-1
J: TRBJ1-4
CDR3: SAMQGETTNEKLF

size: many
V: TRBV2
J: TRBJ2-7
CDR3: ASSGDSYEQY

size: many
V: TRBV24-1
J: TRBJ2-5
CDR3: ATSDPSETQY

size: many
V: TRBV28
J: TRBJ1-5
CDR3: ATDTGQSQPQH

size: NA
V: TRBV28
J: TRBJ2-7
CDR3: ASSLFLGEQY

size: many
V: TRBV20-1
J: TRBJ2-7
CDR3: SASEGAANFA

size: NA
V: TRBV24-1
J: TRBJ2-3
CDR3: ATSEPPGRDGDTDTQY

size: many
V: TRBV6-5
J: TRBJ2-7
CDR3: ASSYSSGNEQY

size: once
V: TRBV20-1
J: TRBJ2-7
CDR3: SARDFGLSYEQY

size: many
V: TRBV20-1
J: TRBJ1-3
CDR3: SARQAPSGNTIY

size: many
V: TRBV28
J: TRBJ1-1
CDR3: ASSSQTNTEAF

size: many
V: TRBV27
J: TRBJ2-7
CDR3: ASSWQGGYEQY

size: many
V: TRBV6-1
J: TRBJ2-7
CDR3: ASSDGRISTSSEQY

size: many
V: TRBV20-1
J: TRBJ1-5
CDR3: SARESGQGRDQPQH

size: many
V: TRBV30
J: TRBJ1-2
CDR3: AWSVTPYT

size: NA
V: TRBV20-1
J: TRBJ1-1
CDR3: SGDRPLENTEAF

size: many
V: TRBV19
J: TRBJ1-1
CDR3: ASRWARGEAF

size: NA
V: TRBV6-1
J: TRBJ1-1
CDR3: ATKQMTEAF

size: many
V: TRBV2
J: TRBJ2-2
CDR3: ASRERIGELF

size: many
V: TRBV12-3/TRBV12-4
J: TRBJ1-5
CDR3: ASSLTGVAPQH

size: few
V: TRBV12-3/TRBV12-4
J: TRBJ2-7
CDR3: ASGLAGESYEQY

size: many
V: TRBV6-1
J: TRBJ1-1
CDR3: ASENGGAGTEAF

size: NA
V: TRBV27
J: TRBJ1-5
CDR3: ASSRGTGGGQPQH

size: many
V: TRBV24-1
J: TRBJ1-5
CDR3: ATSGGGSPGNQPQH

size: many
V: TRBV30
J: TRBJ2-7
CDR3: AFQGHQRFEQY

size: NA
V: TRBV6-5
J: TRBJ2-5
CDR3: ASSYGTGGQETQY

size: NA
V: TRBV6-5
J: TRBJ1-5
CDR3: ASSYSTHSNQPQH

size: few
V: TRBV3-1
J: TRBJ2-4
CDR3: ASSQDFSVAKNIKY

size: many
V: TRBV6-1
J: TRBJ1-3
CDR3: ASSEVRVSGNTIY